Detailed here is one TCR beta chain. Its antigen is still unknown. The record originates from a study of T cells in localized non-small cell lung cancer. General study results and limits: In adjacent lung appeared a median approximately 61 of the top 100 tumor clones. There was higher T cell clonality in uninvolved adjacent lung than in tumor, and it was highest there. Among blood samples, higher T cell density accompanied longer overall survival. Because sequencing included only one region (of the tumor), heterogeneity remains possible.

Using immunoSEQ multiplex PCR, the repertoire was profiled, and TCRdb retains in-frame clones only, with some absent. The table lists about 78,000 clones, 84% of them singletons. There are 12 residues in the CDR3. V was clipped by 7 bases and J by 0 bases, with 9 bases between them. The germline V gene encodes CDR1 SQVTM and CDR2 ANQGSEA. V is TRBV29-1 and J is TRBJ1-1; unclear D gene. This material consisted of peripheral blood, taken before any cancer treatment. The sequence came from a man aged 35 to 69 with stage I lung adenocarcinoma. CDR3 sequence reads: CSARSVNTEAFF. The CDR3 bases are TGCAGCGCCCGTTCCGTGAACACTGAAGCTTTCTTT.